The entry below describes one T cell receptor beta chain. The antigen this receptor binds is unknown. The cohort comprised 550 to 700 healthy bone marrow donors. At the time of sampling, all cohort members were nominally healthy, though unrecorded immune exposures were likely present. The donor tested CMV seronegative and was one of the 352 seronegative cohort members. A peripheral blood sample was provided by each donor, and peripheral blood mononuclear cells were used for TCR beta sequencing. Genomic DNA extraction from the blood cell samples was performed with the Qiagen DNeasy Blood Extraction Kit. The library was made by the immunoSEQ multiplex PCR assay. For the multiplex PCR, a mixture combining 60 forward primers for TCR Vbeta segments and 13 reverse primers for TCR Jbeta segments was used. Amplification of the CDR3 region of rearranged TCR beta genes was performed with a multiplex PCR assay on genomic DNA. The amplified TCR beta libraries were sequenced on the Illumina HiSeq System as 87-base-pair reads. As for the original processing: Across the roughly 640 repertoires, a later analysis counted about 81 million unique TCR beta chains, 9.5 million to 12 million of which were shared by at least two donors. Raw reads were error-corrected and collapsed into unique sequences with a nearest-neighbor algorithm that merged closely related sequences to remove PCR and sequencing errors. CDR3 sequences were aligned to IMGT reference sequences to assign V, D and J gene segments. For a sequence to be retained, a match of at least six nucleotides was required to both a V gene segment and a J gene segment. A rearrangement was called productive if the CDR3 had no stop codons and remained in frame with V and J, and every other rearrangement was called non-productive. Following IMGT convention, CDR3 was defined as the stretch from the second conserved V-encoded cysteine up to the conserved J-encoded phenylalanine. The earlier analysis of fewer than 700 of the donors excluded sequences that lacked an unambiguous match to a single V gene segment. An earlier analysis of several hundred of the donors called V segments functional above 56.7% productive rearrangements and segregating when the between-donor standard deviation exceeded 5%. A statistical classification framework was developed to diagnose cytomegalovirus status using the catalog of TCR beta chain sequences. V and J gene assignment, in a later analysis, came from comparing TCR nucleotide sequences with IMGT/GENE-DB human TR gene sequences. In a later analysis, CDR3 sequences and most-parsimonious VDJ recombination scenarios were assigned using the TCRdist pipeline. A later analysis defined each TCR beta chain by its CDR3 amino acid sequence plus V-gene family, and excluded reads lacking a unique V-gene family. In a later analysis, fewer than 650 highly shared, low-generation-probability nucleotide sequences were removed to address suspected cross-contamination and a sequencing artifact. For each public chain, a later analysis derived a clonal expansion index from normalized ranks of inferred template counts within each repertoire. Generation probabilities in a later analysis came from a VDJ recombination model fitted to out-of-frame rearrangements, and those results were checked against IGoR. In a later analysis, TCR-TCR, TCR-HLA and TCR-CMV co-occurrence was scored with hypergeometric tests, and a repertoire-size bias correction was applied to TCR pairs. In a later analysis, false discovery rates were estimated by permuting HLA or CMV assignments 20 times. In a later analysis, co-occurring TCRs were grouped using DBSCAN, and TCRdist sequence similarity was added for clustering within HLA-allele-positive subsets. Co-occurrence clustering excluded repertoires with fewer than 30,000 or more than 120,000 public chains, plus five with anomalous nucleotide sharing. TCRdb's version of the immuneACCESS table is confined to in-frame rearrangements and falls short of the full clone set. An unresolved V gene accounts for under half of the shortfall where checked; the remainder is of unknown origin. V and J calls and clone size follow that table, whereas D and trimming were derived from the DNA. The sample table records 150,000 to 200,000 clones. About 1.2% of the sample is held by the ten biggest clonotypes.

The data were taken from a study of cytomegalovirus exposure and HLA in healthy donors (dated by TCRdb to 2015 to 2018). The study in broad terms: An earlier analysis of 550 to 700 of the donors reported roughly 300 Gb of sequence data and some 120 million unique TCR beta sequences from some 180 million T cells. The number of donors typed differed by locus, with about 629-630 for A, B, C, DRB1 and DQB1, roughly 520 for DQA1, 600 to 610 for DPA1, and approximately 470 for DPB1. An earlier analysis of several hundred of the donors applied high-throughput TCR beta sequencing to assess whether each TCR beta V gene segment acted as functional or pseudogenic. Every repertoire in the discovery cohort had been generated on one and the same sequencing platform. Because of strong linkage in the cohort, roughly five DR-DQ haplotypes were treated as single units for association and clustering. An early release covering roughly 640 HLA-typed donors comprised about 320 gigabases of sequencing data and approximately 80 million unique TCR sequences. The study aimed to test whether cataloging public T cell receptors could reveal signatures of past pathogen exposure. A later genetic analysis took genome-wide SNP genotypes for about three fifths of the 666 donors and used that subset as a discovery cohort. Among approximately 370 genotyped donors of the cohort, an average of approximately 240,000 unique TCR beta nucleotide sequences was sequenced per donor, of which about 20% were non-productive. A later analysis re-analyzed previously published TCR beta repertoires from several hundred donors and added high-resolution HLA genotyping to study TCR occurrence patterns. Alongside the repertoire data, information on donor age, sex, ethnicity and CMV serostatus was compiled. Of the 300 to 500 genotyped donors, 70% to 90% were placed in the genetic ancestry cluster associated with self-reported Caucasian donors. HLA typing covered class I and class II loci at four-digit resolution. The later analysis used no new phenotypic data to find candidate immune exposures, relying instead on TCR beta sequences and their occurrence across donors. To predict cytomegalovirus infection status, the study combined high-throughput TCR immunosequencing, statistical association of individual TCRs with disease status, and machine learning. The study used immunosequencing to profile the T cell repertoires of approximately 630 subjects and linked those repertoires to cytomegalovirus serostatus. A separate validation cohort of approximately 120 different subjects was used in addition to the roughly 700-subject first cohort. Overall study results and their limits: The 87-base-pair reads could not distinguish some IMGT-functional V segments, including TRBV6-2 and TRBV6-3, so those segments were excluded. According to a later analysis, TCR association rates differed among HLA loci, with DRB1 alleles showing the most associated TCRs and HLA-C alleles showing the fewest. At a false discovery rate of 0.05, a later analysis linked some 18,000 TCR beta sequences to specific HLA alleles. Linkage disequilibrium might explain the correlated functional status among segregating V segments, but an unknown experimental factor could not be ruled out. In a later analysis, HLA-associated TCR beta chains were found to be more clonally expanded and to have lower generation probabilities than equally common non-associated chains. A group of highly shared sequence variants was considered likely to be a technical artifact of the sequencing pipeline. In vitro tests confirmed that a few of the cytomegalovirus-associated TCR beta chains recognize cytomegalovirus antigens. According to a later genetic analysis, donors in an Asian-associated ancestry cluster had fewer N-insertions in productive TCRs than the approximately 700-donor mean. The presence/absence analyses assumed that sequencing depth was roughly uniform across donors, and that assumption may not be true. A later analysis found that most CMV-associated TCR beta chains appeared HLA-restricted, with HLA associations seemingly driven largely by CMV exposure. The authors suggested that the approach could potentially be generalized to other disease states and immunological phenotypes. The classifier was reported to diagnose cytomegalovirus status with high specificity and sensitivity in both the original cohort and the validation cohort. Broadly in line with IMGT annotations, most TCR beta V segments showed up in productive rearrangements about 87% or about 30% of the time in an earlier analysis of approximately 640 of the donors. This cohort had only TCR beta chains sequenced, and the lack of alpha or paired-chain data limited which features could be detected. CMV serostatus was the only immune exposure information available for the cohort. According to a later analysis, parvovirus B19, influenza, CMV and Epstein-Barr virus appeared linked to several top co-occurrence clusters. A further reported finding was that TCR beta sequences accurately predicted the HLA-A and HLA-B alleles for most subjects in the first cohort. When HLA alleles, especially DR and DQ, strongly co-occurred, attributing TCR associations to individual alleles was difficult. In the study, 164 TCR beta chains were listed as associated with cytomegalovirus. Because counts were too low, about 15 rarely observed V segments, including chromosome 9 orphons, were left out of the earlier analysis of about 620 of the donors. In a later genetic analysis, a missense DCLRE1C variant was associated with V-gene and J-gene trimming of TCR beta chains, and the association was replicated in an independent cohort. HLA typing was unavailable for some donors at each locus, so association tests used only the typed subset. Most TCR sequences were seen in very few donors, while some public TCRs were found in many individuals.

The germline V gene sets CDR1 to MNHNS and CDR2 to SASEGT. After removal of 3 bases from V and 6 bases from J, the junction retains 6 bases not matched to a gene. The CDR3 goes from the cysteine to the phenylalanine over 16 residues. Only the CDR3 region is kept as DNA, spanning 48 bases read in frame from base 1. The sequencing input was PBMCs. The chain links TRBV6-1 with TRBJ2-3; the central 13 bases match TRBD2. The receptor was derived from an older woman in good health and CMV-seronegative. The DNA sequence follows: TGTGCCAGCAGTGACCGACTAGCGGGGGGTAGGGATACGCAGTATTTT. It encodes CASSDRLAGGRDTQYF.